The 17 T cell receptor beta chains presented below share a single source sample, sequenced in a study of T-cell memory formation after mild COVID-19 listed by TCRdb under 2021. Libraries were built with 5' RACE. The sequencing machine was an Illumina NovaSeq 6000. TCRdb reprocessed the public reads (quality trimming at Q25 with fastp, clone calling with MiXCR) and kept in-frame beta chains. A single entry per CDR3 protein holds the most common genes and DNA from its merged rows. Across this sample there are a few hundred thousand distinct CDR3 sequences, with more than 20% seen only once. Jointly, the top ten make up 8.5% to 10% of the sample. The sequencing input was PBMCs or a T cell subset sorted from them (not recorded which). Receptor source: an adult woman who had mild COVID-19 (a few samples of this study predate the infection). The sample titles of this study are shuffled in the database, so cell type and time point are left out; the donor was told from shared clones.

The rearrangement links TRBV20-1 to TRBJ2-2; 9 positions agree with TRBD2. Germline CDR1 reads DFQATT; CDR2 reads SNEGSKA (reference sequence). The length of the CDR3 is 15 residues. V lost 5 bases and J lost 2; bases outside the gene matches: 6. CDR3 bases: TGCAGTGCTCCCGGGACTAGCAGTAACACCGGGGAGCTGTTTTTT. It specifies CSAPGTSSNTGELFF.

This clonotype was seen a few times. The V and J genes are TRBV5-5 and TRBJ2-5; TRBD2 agrees at 10 bases. V lost 4 bases, J lost 4 bases, and 7 bases stayed unmatched. In germline, CDR1 is SGHKS, CDR2 YYEKEE (reference sequence). This CDR3 spans 15 amino acids. CDR3 bases: TGTGCCAGCAGCCTCCTAGCGGGGGAGGGAGAGACCCAGTACTTC. It specifies CASSLLAGEGETQYF.

V usage is TRBV5-1 and J usage is TRBJ1-5, with D unresolved. Germline V gives CDR1 SGHRS, CDR2 YFSETQ. V was cut by 2 bases and J by 7 bases, with 13 bases left in between. This CDR3 spans 14 amino acids. The CDR3 reads CASSLAPSSQPQHF. CDR3 coding DNA: TGCGCCAGCAGCTTAGCACCATCGTCACAGCCCCAGCATTTT.

The chain uses TRBV7-2 and TRBJ2-3; TRBD2 matches 15 bases. With 2 bases clipped from V and 9 bases from J, the junction kept 6 bases outside the gene matches. Germline V gene data show CDR1 as SGHTA and CDR2 as FQGNSA. This CDR3 spans 16 amino acids. CDR3 DNA: TGTGCCAGCAGCTTACACCCGGGACTAGCGGGAGGCACGCAGTATTTT. This encodes CASSLHPGLAGGTQYF.

This clonotype was counted between two and nine times. The chain links TRBV5-6 to TRBJ1-5; D is undetermined. From germline, CDR1 is SGHDT and CDR2 YYEEEE. The CDR3 is made up of 13 amino acids. V lost 0 bases and J 9 bases, leaving 10 bases between the germline ends. CDR3 sequence reads: CASSLVLPGPQHF. The CDR3 DNA reads as TGTGCCAGCAGCTTGGTCCTACCTGGGCCCCAGCATTTT.

The sample holds a few counts of this clonotype. This chain uses TRBV18 with TRBJ1-4; possible D gene TRBD1, 5 bases. V gave up 5 bases and J gave up 8 bases, with 15 bases separating them. CDR3 length: 14 residues. Germline loops: CDR1 KGHSH, CDR2 LQKENI. The CDR3 region has the DNA TGTGCCAGCTCATATGGAGCGGGGCGGGAAAAACTGTTTTTT. Residues: CASSYGAGREKLFF.

The V gene is TRBV24-1, the J gene TRBJ2-3, with TRBD1 matching 7 bases. Germline CDR1 and CDR2: KGHDR and SFDVKD. The length of the CDR3 is 16 residues. Trimming at V came to 4 bases and at J to 3 bases, leaving 9 bases not matched to a gene. CDR3: CATSDPTGIGTDTQYF. The CDR3, as DNA: TGTGCCACCAGTGACCCGACAGGGATAGGTACAGATACGCAGTATTTT.

The rearrangement links TRBV29-1 to TRBJ1-2; tentative D call: TRBD1 (6 bases). The CDR3 totals 16 residues. Germline loops: CDR1 SQVTM, CDR2 ANQGSEA. Between the trimmed V and J ends, which lost 0 bases and 9 bases, there was a span of 23 bases. The CDR3 nucleotides read TGCAGCGTTGAAGAAACGGGACATCCGCCGTTTAAGAGCTACACCTTC. It yields the protein CSVEETGHPPFKSYTF.

This clonotype was found a few times. The V call is TRBV7-2, the J call TRBJ2-3; no reliable D call. CDR1 is SGHTA and CDR2 is FQGNSA in the germline V gene. Trimming removed 6 bases from V and 1 base from J, with 14 bases in between. The CDR3 totals 15 residues. CDR3: CASSSELARTDTQYF. For the CDR3, the DNA is TGTGCCAGCAGTTCCGAGCTGGCCCGCACAGATACGCAGTATTTT.

V gene TRBV20-1 combines with J gene TRBJ2-3; 8 nucleotides match TRBD1. The CDR3 sequence is 15 residues long. The ends lost 3 bases at V and 1 base at J; junction bases unmatched: 6. Germline V lookup: CDR1 DFQATT, CDR2 SNEGSKA (reference sequence). The CDR3 DNA reads TGCAGTGCTAGCCCGGGGACAGGAGGCACAGATACGCAGTATTTT. This translates into CSASPGTGGTDTQYF.

This clonotype was recorded a few times. V gene TRBV6-5 combines with J gene TRBJ1-5, with D tentatively TRBD1 (5 bases). Per germline, CDR1 MNHEY and CDR2 SVGAGI. V lost 6 bases and J 0 bases, leaving 12 bases between the germline ends. This CDR3 comprises 15 residues. For the CDR3, the DNA is TGTGCCAGCAGCCCCGGGGCACCTAGCAATCAGCCCCAGCATTTT. It codes for CASSPGAPSNQPQHF.

The chain combines TRBV27 with TRBJ2-1, with D perhaps matching TRBD2 (5 bases). CDR1 is MNHEY and CDR2 is SMNVEV in the germline V gene (reference sequence). The CDR3 has 14 amino acids. Trimming took off 5 bases at V and 3 bases at J, with 11 bases between the two ends. The CDR3 reads CASSPHRDYNEQFF. The DNA for the CDR3 is TGTGCCAGCAGTCCCCACCGGGACTACAATGAGCAGTTCTTC.

This rearrangement joins TRBV6-2 or TRBV6-3 to TRBJ1-2; no clear D gene. V lost 8 bases, J lost 0 bases, and 16 bases lay in between. CDR3 size: 15 residues. CDR1 is MNHEY and CDR2 is SVGEGT in the germline V gene. CDR3 sequence (DNA): TGTGCCAGCCGACTGGGCCGAACGGCTAACTATGGCTACACCTTC. Protein product: CASRLGRTANYGYTF.

This clonotype was seen more than once but under ten times. The chain employs TRBV4-1 and TRBJ2-7; 9 nucleotides line up with TRBD2. Germline CDR1 MGHRA, CDR2 YSYEKL. The CDR3 sequence is 17 residues long. The junction had 9 bases not matched to a gene; V was cut back by 1 base and J by 2 bases. The DNA for the CDR3 is TGCGCCAGCAGCCAAGTATCCAGCGGGGGGACTACCTACGAGCAGTACTTC. Encoded protein: CASSQVSSGGTTYEQYF.

The V and J genes are TRBV18 and TRBJ1-1; TRBD1 is a possible D gene (6 bases). Trimming left V 0 bases short and J 1 base short, with 15 bases between. Germline V gene sequence: CDR1 KGHSH, CDR2 LQKENI. This CDR3 has 17 amino acids. CDR3 nucleotides: TGTGCCAGCTCACCACCGGGGGGGCAGGTGAGGAACACTGAAGCTTTCTTT. Translation: CASSPPGGQVRNTEAFF.

This chain uses TRBV7-3 with TRBJ1-1; D may be TRBD1 (6 bases). V lost 5 bases and J 5 bases, leaving 12 bases between the germline ends. Germline assignment: CDR1 SGHTA and CDR2 FQGTGA. The CDR3 loop spans 13 amino acids. CDR3 bases: TGTGCCAGCAGCATCCGTCAGGGGACTGAAGCTTTCTTT. Protein product: CASSIRQGTEAFF. Full variable domain (outside the CDR3, taken from reference TRBV7-3 and TRBJ1-1): GAGVSQTPSNKVTEKGKYVELRCDPISGHTALYWYRQSLGQGPEFLIYFQGTGAADDSGLPNDRFFAVRPEGSVSTLKIQRTERGDSAVYLCASSIRQGTEAFFGQGTRLTVV.

V and J are TRBV9 and TRBJ1-5; D is uncertain. The CDR3 loop spans 13 amino acids. The germline gives CDR1 SGDLS, CDR2 YYNGEE. Trimming cost V 2 bases and J 5 bases, with 8 bases left between them. CDR3 region: CASSVGPDQPQHF. CDR3 DNA: TGTGCCAGCAGCGTCGGACCAGATCAGCCCCAGCATTTT.